The 11 T cell receptor beta chains below were found in one sample sequenced in a study of CD8+CD57+ T cells in acquired aplastic anemia. Genomic DNA, serving as template, underwent TCR beta VDJ and CDR3 profiling. MiXCR, applied by TCRdb to the reads, yields one record per CDR3 protein. Here the sample spans about 190,000 distinct CDR3 sequences, approximately 50% being singletons. What was sequenced was sorted CD4+, CD8+, or CD8+CD57+ T cells (not recorded which) from PBMCs. The receptors were sampled from a human donor in good health, serving as a control.

The rearrangement links TRBV9 to TRBJ2-7, with D possibly being TRBD1 or TRBD2 (6 bases each). Germline V lookup: CDR1 SGDLS, CDR2 YYNGEE. This CDR3 spans 14 amino acids. V dropped 0 bases and J dropped 3 bases, with 10 bases sitting between them. The CDR3 sequence is CASSVEGGFYEQYF. The CDR3 coding sequence is TGTGCCAGCAGCGTAGAAGGGGGGTTCTACGAGCAGTACTTC.

The CDR3 region is CASSVGAGTMGGELFF. The CDR3 coding sequence is TGTGCCAGCAGCGTAGGAGCAGGGACGATGGGCGGGGAGCTGTTTTTT. This chain connects TRBV9 to TRBJ2-2; TRBD1 or TRBD2 may be the D gene (5 bases each). CDR1 and CDR2 (germline): SGDLS, YYNGEE. This CDR3 comprises 16 residues. V was trimmed by 0 bases and J by 7 bases, leaving 16 bases between them.

Remarks on this clonotype: A junction end diverges from the germline sequence, so it may reflect a read error. The chain uses TRBV11-2 and TRBJ1-4; D call uncertain. Germline CDR1 reads SGHAT; CDR2 reads FQNNGV. This CDR3 region has 15 residues. Written as DNA, the CDR3 is TGTGCCAGCAGTTTAGAAACACCCCTCAATGAAAAACTGTTTTTT. Translated: CASSLETPLNEKLFF.

The chain is built from TRBV9 and TRBJ2-3, with unresolved D. This CDR3 region has 15 residues. Germline values: CDR1 SGDLS, CDR2 YYNGEE. Trimming took off 5 bases at V and 2 bases at J, with 15 bases between the two ends. Here the CDR3 DNA reads TGTGCCAGCAGACCAGATGAGGAGTTCACAGATACGCAGTATTTT. Translation: CASRPDEEFTDTQYF.

CDR3 protein: CASRQTGTVRRGNTIYF. The CDR3 DNA sequence: TGTGCCAGCAGACAGACCGGGACAGTGAGGAGGGGAAACACCATATATTTT. This rearrangement joins TRBV9 to TRBJ1-3; 7 bases are a match to TRBD1. Trimming at V came to 5 bases and at J to 4 bases, leaving 15 bases not matched to a gene. Germline assignment: CDR1 SGDLS and CDR2 YYNGEE. This CDR3 contains 17 residues.

The chain has TRBV20-1 and TRBJ2-1; 9 nucleotides agree with TRBD2. The CDR3 length is 13 residues. Per the germline V gene, CDR1 is DFQATT and CDR2 is SNEGSKA (reference sequence). V was pared by 3 bases and J by 5 bases, with 2 bases of the junction left unmatched. The CDR3 is CSARGGGDNEQFF. Written as DNA, the CDR3 is TGCAGTGCTAGGGGCGGGGGGGACAATGAGCAGTTCTTC.

The chain joins TRBV2 to TRBJ1-2, with D maybe TRBD1 (5 bases). Between the trimmed V and J ends, which lost 3 bases and 3 bases, there was a span of 17 bases. CDR3 length: 16 residues. Germline V CDR1 and CDR2: SNHLY, FYNNEI. CDR3 in DNA: TGTGCCAGCAGTGAGTCGCGCGTAGGGGCCTACTATGGCTACACCTTC. This sequence encodes CASSESRVGAYYGYTF.

This clonotype was recorded only once. The rearrangement links TRBV6-5 to TRBJ1-3; the D is unclear. The CDR3 runs to 15 residues. V lost 0 bases and J 0 bases, leaving 6 bases between the germline ends. CDR1 MNHEY and CDR2 SVGAGI come from the germline V gene. CDR3 nucleotide sequence: TGTGCCAGCAGTTACTCGCATGGCTCTGGAAACACCATATATTTT. Encoded protein: CASSYSHGSGNTIYF.

This clonotype was counted ten times or more. The gene calls are TRBV29-1 and TRBJ2-3; the D gene is possibly TRBD2 (5 bases). This CDR3 has 16 residues. The V end lost 0 bases, the J end lost 2 bases, and 15 bases lay between the germline ends. In germline, CDR1 is SQVTM, CDR2 ANQGSEA. The CDR3 region is CSVEDLSAALTDTQYF. The CDR3 region has the DNA TGCAGCGTTGAAGATCTCTCAGCGGCCCTCACAGATACGCAGTATTTT.

The V gene is TRBV7-8, the J gene TRBJ2-1, with a weak D call TRBD2 (6 bases). V dropped 2 bases and J dropped 7 bases, with 12 bases sitting between them. This CDR3 comprises 14 residues. Germline values: CDR1 SGHVS, CDR2 FQNEAQ. In nucleotides, the CDR3 is TGTGCCAGCAGCTTACAACTAGCTAGTAATGAGCAGTTCTTC. Its protein product is CASSLQLASNEQFF.

The rearrangement links TRBV9 to TRBJ2-6; TRBD1 is a possible D gene (5 bases). V lost 4 bases to trimming and J lost 4 bases, with 9 bases between them. In germline, CDR1 is SGDLS, CDR2 YYNGEE. This CDR3 has 14 residues. The CDR3, as DNA: TGTGCCAGCAGCTCCCGACAGGGGGCCAACGTCCTGACTTTC. As protein: CASSSRQGANVLTF.